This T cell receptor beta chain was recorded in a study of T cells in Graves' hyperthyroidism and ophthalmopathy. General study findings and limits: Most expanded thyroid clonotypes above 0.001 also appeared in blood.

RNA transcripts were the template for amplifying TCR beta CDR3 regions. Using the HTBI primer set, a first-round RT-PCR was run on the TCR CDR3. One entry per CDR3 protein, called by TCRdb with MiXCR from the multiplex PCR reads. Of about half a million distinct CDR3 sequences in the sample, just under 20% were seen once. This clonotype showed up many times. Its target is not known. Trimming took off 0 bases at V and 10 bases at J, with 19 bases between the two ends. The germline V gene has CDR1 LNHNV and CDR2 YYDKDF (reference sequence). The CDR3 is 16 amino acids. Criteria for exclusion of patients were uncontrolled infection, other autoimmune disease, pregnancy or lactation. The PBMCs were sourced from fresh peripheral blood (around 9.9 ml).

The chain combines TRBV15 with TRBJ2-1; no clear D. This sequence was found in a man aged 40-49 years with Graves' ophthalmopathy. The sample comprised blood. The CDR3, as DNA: TGTGCCACCAGCAGAGATCGCACAACTGGGGTTGTGGAGCAGTTCTTC. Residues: CATSRDRTTGVVEQFF.